Shown below are 21 T cell receptor beta chains from a single sample sequenced in a study of vaccination effects on CD4 cells after COVID-19. Their target antigens are unknown. Clones were sequenced by immunoSEQ multiplex PCR, and TCRdb holds only the in-frame ones, with some missing. Of over 25,000 clones in the sample, around 67% are singletons; the top ten hold more than 12%. ViraFEST assay sequencing came after antigen-specific CD4+ T cells were expanded with viral peptide pools. Following culture for 9 to 11 days, CD4+ T cells were isolated. The vaccine given was either BNT162b2 or mRNA-1273, in two doses. The source material was CD4+ T cells from PBMCs cultured with HCoV-229E spike peptides, sampled after COVID-19 vaccination. These TCRs come from a human donor who received a COVID-19 vaccine.

This rearrangement joins TRBV5-4 to TRBJ2-5; 8 nucleotides match TRBD1. Germline V gives CDR1 SGHNT, CDR2 YYREEE (reference sequence). This CDR3 spans 14 amino acids. V was clipped by 4 bases and J by 4 bases; unmatched bases: 6. CDR3 DNA: TGTGCCAGCAGCGTTCAGGGGGCGGCAGAGACCCAGTACTTC. It specifies CASSVQGAAETQYF.

The V gene is TRBV6-2 or TRBV6-3, the J gene TRBJ2-1; 15 positions agree with TRBD2. The CDR3 covers 15 residues. From germline, CDR1 is MNHEY and CDR2 SVGEGT. With V trimmed by 0 bases and J by 13 bases, 4 bases remained unmatched. CDR3 protein: CASSYSRTSGGAQFF. The CDR3, as DNA: TGTGCCAGCAGTTACTCCAGGACTAGCGGGGGGGCCCAGTTCTTC.

J is TRBJ2-3 and V is TRBV7-2; TRBD2 aligns across 9 bases. CDR3 size: 16 residues. Germline V lookup: CDR1 SGHTA, CDR2 FQGNSA. V gave up 5 bases and J gave up 3 bases; unmatched junction bases: 9. The CDR3 coding sequence is TGTGCCAGCAGCGCAGGCGGGGGGGCCGGGACAGATACGCAGTATTTT. It yields the protein CASSAGGGAGTDTQYF.

This chain joins TRBV6-1 and TRBJ1-5, with 7 bases that match TRBD1. The CDR3 runs 16 residues. From germline, CDR1 is MNHNS and CDR2 SASEGT. The V segment lost 3 bases and the J segment 6 bases; nucleotides outside the gene matches: 11. The CDR3 nucleotides are TGTGCCAGCAGTGAGGAGGGAAGGGGGCTATTTCAGCCCCAGCATTTT. This translates into CASSEEGRGLFQPQHF.

In this sample, this clone turned up a few times. The CDR3 reads CASSPLGQGGNTEAFF. In DNA, the CDR3 is TGTGCCAGCTCACCATTAGGTCAGGGGGGAAACACTGAAGCTTTCTTT. V and J are TRBV18 and TRBJ1-1, with 7 bases matching TRBD1. The germline V gene encodes CDR1 KGHSH and CDR2 LQKENI. The CDR3 loop spans 16 amino acids. The junction had 8 bases not matched to a gene; V was cut back by 2 bases and J by 2 bases. The whole variable domain, remainder taken from reference TRBV18 and TRBJ1-1, is NAGVMQNPRHLVRRRGQEARLRCSPMKGHSHVYWYRQLPEEGLKFMVYLQKENIIDESGMPKERFSAEFPKEGPSILRIQQVVRGDSAAYFCASSPLGQGGNTEAFFGQGTRLTVV.

The V call is TRBV9, the J call TRBJ1-3; D is possibly TRBD1 (6 bases). With 2 bases removed from V and 0 bases from J, the gap between germline ends came to 9 bases. The CDR3 runs 15 residues. Germline-derived CDR1 and CDR2 are SGDLS and YYNGEE. The CDR3 here is CASSVEGGSGNTIYF. As DNA, the CDR3 is TGTGCCAGCAGCGTTGAAGGGGGCTCTGGAAACACCATATATTTT.

The chain employs TRBV7-9 and TRBJ2-1; 8 bases line up with TRBD2. Germline CDR1 and CDR2: SEHNR and FQNEAQ (reference sequence). With V trimmed by 2 bases and J by 6 bases, 6 bases remained unmatched. The CDR3 length is 15 residues. The CDR3 nucleotides read TGTGCCAGCAGCTTATATTCTCTAGCGGGCAATGAGCAGTTCTTC. It codes for CASSLYSLAGNEQFF.

This rearrangement joins TRBV3-1 (or the pseudogene TRBV3-2) to TRBJ1-3, with D maybe TRBD1 (6 bases). Germline CDR1 and CDR2: LGHDT and YNNKEL (reference sequence). V dropped 1 base and J dropped 2 bases, with 12 bases sitting between them. This CDR3 spans 16 amino acids. The CDR3 loop reads CASSQGYRATGNTIYF. The CDR3 region has the DNA TGTGCCAGCAGCCAAGGCTACAGGGCTACTGGAAACACCATATATTTT.

The chain joins TRBV7-9 to TRBJ2-3; 8 nucleotides match TRBD2. Trimming cost V 6 bases and J 4 bases; bases outside gene matches: 9. The CDR3 has 15 residues. Germline V gene lookup returns CDR1 SEHNR and CDR2 FQNEAQ (reference sequence). The CDR3 coding sequence is TGTGCCAGCAGGCCCGCCATAGCGGGGCCAGATACGCAGTATTTT. Its protein is CASRPAIAGPDTQYF.

V is TRBV7-2 and J is TRBJ1-1; possibly TRBD1 for D (6 bases). This CDR3 has 16 amino acids. Germline CDR1 and CDR2: SGHTA and FQGNSA. V lost 0 bases and J lost 4, with 15 bases in between. The CDR3 reads CASSLASARGGTEAFF. The CDR3 DNA follows: TGTGCCAGCAGCTTAGCTTCAGCCAGGGGAGGCACTGAAGCTTTCTTT. Filled out from reference TRBV7-2 and TRBJ1-1, the complete variable domain reads GAGVSQSPSNKVTEKGKDVELRCDPISGHTALYWYRQSLGQGLEFLIYFQGNSAPDKSGLPSDRFSAERTGGSVSTLTIQRTQQEDSAVYLCASSLASARGGTEAFFGQGTRLTVV.

The rearrangement uses TRBV2 and TRBJ2-1; unclear D gene. The CDR3 runs to 13 residues. Trimming left V 7 bases short and J 9 bases short, with 16 bases between. Germline assignment: CDR1 SNHLY and CDR2 FYNNEI. The CDR3 bases are TGTGCCAGCATGGTGCGGCTTTGGGTTGAGCAGTTCTTC. Its protein product is CASMVRLWVEQFF.

The gene calls are TRBV4-2 and TRBJ2-3, with no clear D. The ends were cut back, 6 bases at V and 2 bases at J, with 3 bases in the middle. Per germline, CDR1 LGHNA and CDR2 YNFKEQ. The CDR3 loop spans 11 amino acids. The CDR3 sequence: CASRNTDTQYF. The CDR3 DNA follows: TGTGCCAGCAGAAACACAGATACGCAGTATTTT.

Only one count was recorded for this clone. This rearrangement joins TRBV6-5 to TRBJ2-5, with TRBD1 matching 8 bases. The CDR3 has 15 residues. Germline values: CDR1 MNHEY, CDR2 SVGAGI. V dropped 3 bases and J dropped 0; count of bases not matched to a gene: 3. The CDR3 spells CASSYGRGHQETQYF. The CDR3 bases are TGTGCCAGCAGTTATGGCAGGGGGCACCAAGAGACCCAGTACTTC.

The V call is TRBV11-1, the J call TRBJ1-1; weak D call: TRBD1 (5 bases). This CDR3 spans 11 amino acids. V lost 5 bases, J lost 11 bases, and 12 bases lay in between. Germline loops: CDR1 SGHAT, CDR2 FQDESV (reference sequence). CDR3 amino acids: CASSHRDQAFF. CDR3 nucleotide sequence: TGTGCCAGCAGCCACCGGGACCAGGCTTTCTTT. The whole variable domain, remainder taken from reference TRBV11-1 and TRBJ1-1, is EAEVAQSPRYKITEKSQAVAFWCDPISGHATLYWYRQILGQGPELLVQFQDESVVDDSQLPKDRFSAERLKGVDSTLKIQPAELGDSAMYLCASSHRDQAFFGQGTRLTVV.

This clone has only one observation. The rearrangement links TRBV5-6 to TRBJ2-7; D remains unclear. This CDR3 is 11 amino acids long. Trimming shortened V by 0 bases and J by 7 bases, and 5 bases separated the two germline ends. Per the germline V gene, CDR1 is SGHDT and CDR2 is YYEEEE. CDR3 nucleotides: TGTGCCAGCAGCTTGGGACGGGAGCAGTACTTC. This encodes CASSLGREQYF.

J is TRBJ2-7 and V is TRBV6-1; 9 nucleotides line up with TRBD2. The germline CDR1 and CDR2 sequences are MNHNS and SASEGT. The CDR3 extends over 15 amino acids. The ends lost 1 base at V and 4 bases at J; junction bases unmatched: 5. The CDR3 bases are TGTGCCAGCAGTGAAGAGTGGACTAGCGTGTACGAGCAGTACTTC. Its protein product is CASSEEWTSVYEQYF.

The rearrangement joins TRBV6-5 to TRBJ2-7; no definite D call. The CDR3 consists of 15 residues. Germline CDR1 and CDR2: MNHEY and SVGAGI. Trimming stripped 0 bases from V and 3 bases from J, with 12 bases between. The DNA of the CDR3 is TGTGCCAGCAGTTACTCGAACCTAGGCGGCTACGAGCAGTACTTC. This translates into CASSYSNLGGYEQYF.

In this sample, this clone turned up a few times. DNA of the CDR3: TGCGCCAGCAGCCAAGATCGGGGGGAAGAGACCCAGTACTTC. Residues: CASSQDRGEETQYF. The chain recombines TRBV4-1 with TRBJ2-5; 7 nucleotides align to TRBD2. The CDR3 length is 14 residues. The V and J ends lost 0 bases and 3 bases, in that order; junction bases with no gene match: 1. Germline V gene lookup returns CDR1 MGHRA and CDR2 YSYEKL.

The gene calls are TRBV10-2 and TRBJ2-5, with 9 nucleotides matching TRBD1. V dropped 2 bases and J dropped 4; count of bases not matched to a gene: 2. The CDR3 totals 14 residues. Germline CDR1 and CDR2: WSHSY and SAAADI. The CDR3 reads CASSEPGQGETQYF. Here the CDR3 DNA reads TGCGCCAGCAGTGAGCCGGGACAGGGAGAGACCCAGTACTTC.

V and J are TRBV5-1 and TRBJ2-2; 7 bases map to TRBD1. CDR1 and CDR2 from the germline V gene are SGHRS and YFSETQ. Germline trimming cut 2 bases from V and 5 bases from J; bases unmatched to any gene: 6. The CDR3 spans 15 residues. The CDR3 protein is CASSFRGSGTGELFF. The CDR3, as DNA: TGCGCCAGCAGCTTCAGGGGGAGTGGAACCGGGGAGCTGTTTTTT. The variable domain in full, completed from reference TRBV5-1 and TRBJ2-2, reads KAGVTQTPRYLIKTRGQQVTLSCSPISGHRSVSWYQQTPGQGLQFLFEYFSETQRNKGNFPGRFSGRQFSNSRSEMNVSTLELGDSALYLCASSFRGSGTGELFFGEGSRLTVL.

The rearrangement joins TRBV11-2 to TRBJ2-7; 16 bases map to TRBD2. The germline gives CDR1 SGHAT, CDR2 FQNNGV. J lost 3 bases, V lost 4 bases, and 3 bases had no gene match. The CDR3 length is 16 residues. CDR3 protein: CASSSGTSGRVYEQYF. The CDR3 DNA follows: TGTGCCAGCAGCTCGGGGACTAGCGGGAGGGTCTACGAGCAGTACTTC.